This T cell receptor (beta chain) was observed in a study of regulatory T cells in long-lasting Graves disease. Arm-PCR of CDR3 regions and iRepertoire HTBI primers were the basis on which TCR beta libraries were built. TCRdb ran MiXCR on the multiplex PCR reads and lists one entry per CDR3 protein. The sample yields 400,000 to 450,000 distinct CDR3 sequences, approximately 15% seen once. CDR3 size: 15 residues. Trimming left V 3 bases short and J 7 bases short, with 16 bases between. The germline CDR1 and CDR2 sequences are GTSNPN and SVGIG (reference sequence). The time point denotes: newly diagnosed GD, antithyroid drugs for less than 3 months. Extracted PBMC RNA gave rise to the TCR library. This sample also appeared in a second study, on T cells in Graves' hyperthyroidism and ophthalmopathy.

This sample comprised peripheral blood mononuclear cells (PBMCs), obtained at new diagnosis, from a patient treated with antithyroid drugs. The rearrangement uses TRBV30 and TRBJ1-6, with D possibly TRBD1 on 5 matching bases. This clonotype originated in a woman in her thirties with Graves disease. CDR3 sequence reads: CAWSERPGWNSPLHF. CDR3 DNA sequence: TGTGCCTGGAGCGAGAGACCAGGGTGGAATTCACCCCTCCACTTT.